Below, 24 T cell receptor beta chains from the same sample are listed, as sequenced in a study of identical twins. Using its own MiXCR run on the 5' RACE reads, TCRdb lists one record per CDR3 protein. This repertoire shows 400,000 or so distinct CDR3 sequences, roughly 9% found once; its top ten account for 7.5% to 9.5%. Source material: naive T cells sorted from blood. These receptors all stem from a woman aged 45 to 65 in good health.

This clonotype was observed at least ten times. The chain uses TRBV3-1 and TRBJ1-5; D unresolved. V was cut by 2 bases and J by 0 bases, with 8 bases left in between. The germline CDR1 and CDR2 sequences are LGHDT and YNNKEL (reference sequence). The CDR3 loop spans 15 amino acids. The CDR3: CASSQQMNSNQPQHF. The CDR3 region has the DNA TGTGCCAGCAGCCAACAAATGAATAGCAATCAGCCCCAGCATTTT.

This clonotype appeared a few times. This sequence joins TRBV6-1 and TRBJ1-1; unclear D gene. CDR3 size: 12 residues. V gave up 2 bases and J gave up 6 bases, with 7 bases separating them. In germline, CDR1 is MNHNS, CDR2 SASEGT. Here the CDR3 reads CASSEYGPEAFF. CDR3 sequence (DNA): TGTGCCAGCAGTGAATATGGCCCTGAAGCTTTCTTT.

The chain recombines TRBV7-2 with TRBJ2-5; 10 nucleotides line up with TRBD1. Per germline, CDR1 SGHTA and CDR2 FQGNSA. Unmatched junction bases numbered 5, after V lost 5 bases and J lost 2 bases. The length of the CDR3 is 15 residues. CDR3 bases: TGTGCCAGCAGCCCTGACAGGGGGCAACAAGAGACCCAGTACTTC. It encodes CASSPDRGQQETQYF.

This clonotype occurred a few times. V gene TRBV28 combines with J gene TRBJ2-2, with D tentatively TRBD1 or TRBD2 (7 bases each). Per the germline V gene, CDR1 is MDHEN and CDR2 is SYDVKM. The length of the CDR3 is 16 residues. V lost 5 bases, J lost 5 bases, and 18 bases lay in between. For the CDR3, the DNA is TGTGCCAGCAGTCGCCCCCGACAGGGAGGGACCGGGGAGCTGTTTTTT. This codes for CASSRPRQGGTGELFF.

The V and J genes are TRBV5-1 and TRBJ2-1; no clear D gene. This CDR3 has 16 amino acids. V lost 0 bases, J lost 1 base, and 11 bases lay in between. Germline V gene lookup returns CDR1 SGHRS and CDR2 YFSETQ. This chain's CDR3 is CASSLGDSPSYNEQFF. CDR3 nucleotide sequence: TGCGCCAGCAGCTTGGGTGATAGCCCTTCCTACAATGAGCAGTTCTTC.

This clonotype appeared a few times. This chain links TRBV12-3 or TRBV12-4 with TRBJ2-6, with D unresolved. The ends were cut back, 5 bases at V and 4 bases at J, with 12 bases in the middle. CDR3 length: 15 amino acids. CDR3 sequence: CASSPRPPGANVLTF. The DNA of the CDR3 is TGTGCCAGCAGTCCCCGACCTCCCGGGGCCAACGTCCTGACTTTC.

The chain couples TRBV12-3 or TRBV12-4 to TRBJ2-1, with 8 positions matching TRBD1. The ends lost 2 bases at V and 3 bases at J; junction bases unmatched: 6. This CDR3 is 16 amino acids long. The CDR3 is CASSLLRQGIYNEQFF. For the CDR3, the DNA is TGTGCCAGCAGTTTATTGAGACAGGGGATCTACAATGAGCAGTTCTTC.

This chain connects TRBV30 to TRBJ1-5; possible D gene TRBD1, 5 bases. Germline V gives CDR1 GTSNPN, CDR2 SVGIG (reference sequence). V was pared by 4 bases and J by 12 bases, with 19 bases between. This CDR3 has 13 residues. The CDR3 is CAWTRAPQGVQHF. The CDR3 DNA reads as TGTGCCTGGACCAGAGCGCCCCAGGGTGTCCAGCATTTT.

This clonotype was found a few times. The chain links TRBV10-3 to TRBJ2-3; D perhaps matches TRBD2 (6 bases). The germline V and J ends were trimmed by 6 bases and 3 bases, with 10 bases remaining between them. This CDR3 has 13 amino acids. Germline CDR1 is ENHRY and CDR2 is SYGVKD. This chain's CDR3 is CAISPLATDTQYF. CDR3 bases: TGTGCCATCAGCCCACTAGCAACAGATACGCAGTATTTT.

The chain's CDR3 is CASRNWRTDTQYF. The CDR3 DNA follows: TGTGCCAGCAGAAACTGGAGAACAGATACGCAGTATTTT. The chain combines TRBV6-1 with TRBJ2-3; no definite D call. The V end was cut by 6 bases, the J end by 3 bases, with 10 bases between. Germline assignment: CDR1 MNHNS and CDR2 SASEGT. This CDR3 contains 13 residues.

The J gene is TRBJ2-5, the V gene TRBV7-9; 8 nucleotides align to TRBD2. V was clipped by 6 bases and J by 4 bases; unmatched bases: 10. The V gene's germline CDR1 is SEHNR and CDR2 FQNEAQ (reference sequence). This CDR3 is built from 15 residues. As DNA, the CDR3 is TGTGCCAGCAGGGAAACAGGCCTAGCGGGAGAGACCCAGTACTTC. This sequence encodes CASRETGLAGETQYF.

The rearrangement uses TRBV5-1 and TRBJ2-3; D gene ambiguous. Germline CDR1 and CDR2: SGHRS and YFSETQ. Trimming stripped 7 bases from V and 0 bases from J, with 9 bases between. The CDR3 is 13 amino acids. In DNA form, the CDR3 reads TGCGCCAGCGGATTCACTAGCACAGATACGCAGTATTTT. Amino acid sequence: CASGFTSTDTQYF.

In this sample, this clonotype turned up many times. V is TRBV5-1 and J is TRBJ1-1, with D unclear. V was clipped by 4 bases and J by 0 bases, with 10 bases between them. This CDR3 comprises 14 residues. CDR1 and CDR2 from the germline V gene are SGHRS and YFSETQ. The CDR3 nucleotides are TGCGCCAGCAGCGCCGGCGTCTTGAACACTGAAGCTTTCTTT. Its protein is CASSAGVLNTEAFF.

Ten or more counts support this clonotype. The chain uses TRBV4-2 and TRBJ2-3, with 12 bases aligning to TRBD2. The germline V gene has CDR1 LGHNA and CDR2 YNFKEQ. The CDR3 is 18 residues long. Losses at the gene ends were 0 bases for V and 2 bases for J; bases not matched to a gene: 6. Here the CDR3 reads CASSQDSLAGGPTDTQYF. The CDR3 bases are TGTGCCAGCAGCCAAGACTCCCTAGCGGGAGGGCCCACAGATACGCAGTATTTT.

CDR3 nucleotides: TGTGCCAGCAGCTGGAAGGAGGGGCGCGTGGAGACCCAGTACTTC. Translating it yields CASSWKEGRVETQYF. The genes are TRBV11-3 and TRBJ2-5, with D perhaps matching TRBD2 (6 bases). V dropped 4 bases and J dropped 5 bases, with 17 bases sitting between them. CDR1 is SGHNT and CDR2 is YENEEA in the germline V gene. The CDR3 extends over 15 amino acids.

This clonotype was counted ten times or more. The chain has TRBV6-5 and TRBJ2-4; no clear D gene. CDR1 and CDR2 (germline): MNHEY, SVGAGI. The CDR3 is made up of 12 amino acids. Trimming shortened V by 6 bases and J by 8 bases, and 11 bases separated the two germline ends. DNA for the CDR3: TGTGCCAGCAGCGGGCTCATGGACATTCAGTACTTC. The encoded protein is CASSGLMDIQYF.

At least ten counts were recorded for this clonotype. The chain links TRBV9 to TRBJ2-1; 14 positions match TRBD2. The ends lost 7 bases at V and 6 bases at J; junction bases unmatched: 6. CDR1 and CDR2 from the germline V gene are SGDLS and YYNGEE. The CDR3 is made up of 15 amino acids. The CDR3 reads CASDAGTSGSNEQFF. CDR3 in DNA: TGTGCCAGCGATGCCGGGACTAGCGGGAGCAATGAGCAGTTCTTC.

This chain connects TRBV29-1 to TRBJ2-7; maybe TRBD1 (6 bases). Trimming pared 5 bases from V and 5 bases from J, leaving 16 bases between. From germline, CDR1 is SQVTM and CDR2 ANQGSEA. This CDR3 contains 13 residues. CDR3 bases: TGCAGCGTTTCCGAATCAGGGGCCCACGAGCAGTACTTC. This sequence encodes CSVSESGAHEQYF.

This chain uses TRBV3-1 with TRBJ1-5; 7 bases agree with TRBD1. CDR1 and CDR2 (germline): LGHDT, YNNKEL (reference sequence). With 4 bases clipped from V and 5 bases from J, the junction kept 5 bases outside the gene matches. The CDR3 has 14 residues. In DNA, the CDR3 is TGTGCCAGCAGCCTAGACAGGGACGATCAGCCCCAGCATTTT. Protein: CASSLDRDDQPQHF.

This clonotype was seen a few times. The J gene is TRBJ2-3, the V gene TRBV5-1; D may be TRBD1 or TRBD2 (5 bases each). V was pared by 0 bases and J by 0 bases, with 8 bases between. The length of the CDR3 is 15 residues. Germline CDR1 and CDR2: SGHRS and YFSETQ. CDR3 amino acids: CASSLEGRSTDTQYF. The CDR3 nucleotides are TGCGCCAGCAGCTTGGAGGGACGCAGCACAGATACGCAGTATTTT.

This clonotype has only a few counts. The rearrangement links TRBV6-4 to TRBJ2-2; D is unclear. Germline lookup yields CDR1 MRHNA and CDR2 SNTAGT. CDR3 size: 13 residues. Between the trimmed V and J ends, which lost 0 bases and 6 bases, there was a span of 5 bases. In DNA form, the CDR3 reads TGTGCCAGCAGTGACTCTCAGGCCGGGGAGCTGTTTTTT. Amino acids: CASSDSQAGELFF.

This clonotype appeared many times. The V call is TRBV20-1, the J call TRBJ2-2; TRBD2 matches at 7 bases. Per the germline V gene, CDR1 is DFQATT and CDR2 is SNEGSKA (reference sequence). Unmatched junction bases numbered 1, after V lost 0 bases and J lost 0 bases. CDR3 length equals 15 residues. CDR3 residues: CSARDSGTNTGELFF. The CDR3 DNA reads as TGCAGTGCTAGAGACAGCGGGACGAACACCGGGGAGCTGTTTTTT.

This clonotype was recorded many times. The chain employs TRBV27 and TRBJ1-1, with D unresolved. V dropped 1 base and J dropped 6 bases, with 15 bases sitting between them. CDR1 is MNHEY and CDR2 is SMNVEV in the germline V gene (reference sequence). The CDR3 is 15 residues long. The CDR3 here is CASSLFGEGAAEAFF. CDR3 sequence (DNA): TGTGCCAGCAGTTTATTCGGGGAGGGAGCGGCTGAAGCTTTCTTT.

This chain uses TRBV24-1 with TRBJ2-1; D may be TRBD1 (5 bases). Trimming stripped 7 bases from V and 10 bases from J, with 10 bases between. The germline V gene has CDR1 KGHDR and CDR2 SFDVKD. The CDR3 consists of 11 residues. CDR3 sequence reads: CATSAGAEQFF. The DNA of the CDR3 is TGTGCCACCAGCGCTGGGGCGGAGCAGTTCTTC.